The 20 T cell receptor beta chains listed next were all sequenced from one sample in a study of T cells after yellow fever vaccination. TCRdb redid the calling of the 5' RACE reads with MiXCR, one entry per CDR3 protein. The sample shows around 310,000 distinct CDR3 sequences, roughly 3.5% of them seen only once. Source: PBMCs, taken on the day of the yellow fever booster vaccination. The receptors derive from a man between 18 and 35 years old who received the YFV17D yellow fever vaccine.

This clonotype was found a few times. The chain has TRBV30 and TRBJ2-5; 9 positions match TRBD2. The CDR3 length is 15 residues. With V trimmed by 2 bases and J by 4 bases, 8 bases remained unmatched. The V gene's germline CDR1 is GTSNPN and CDR2 SVGIG (reference sequence). The CDR3, as DNA: TGTGCCTGGAGTTGGGGTAGCGGGGGAATAGAGACCCAGTACTTC. It encodes CAWSWGSGGIETQYF.

This clonotype has a count of ten or more. The chain carries TRBV30 and TRBJ1-4; weak D call: TRBD1 (6 bases). The germline V gene has CDR1 GTSNPN and CDR2 SVGIG (reference sequence). V shed 3 bases and J shed 8 bases, with 16 bases lying between them. CDR3 size: 14 residues. The CDR3 DNA sequence: TGTGCCTGGAGCGAGGGGGGGGTGTCGGAAAAACTGTTTTTT. Protein product: CAWSEGGVSEKLFF.

This clonotype was recorded a few times. The V and J genes are TRBV11-2 and TRBJ2-7; D possibly corresponds to TRBD1 (5 bases). V lost 5 bases and J lost 0, with 14 bases in between. The CDR3 is 15 residues long. Germline lookup yields CDR1 SGHAT and CDR2 FQNNGV. The CDR3 bases are TGTGCCAGCAGCCCTCGGACATACGGCTCCTACGAGCAGTACTTC. Protein product: CASSPRTYGSYEQYF.

This clonotype was recorded many times. This chain links TRBV20-1 with TRBJ1-2; tentatively, D is TRBD1 (6 bases). The ends were cut back, 6 bases at V and 3 bases at J, with 11 bases in the middle. CDR1 and CDR2 from the germline V gene are DFQATT and SNEGSKA (reference sequence). The CDR3 length is 12 residues. The CDR3 DNA is TGCAGTGCCTACAGGGTGTACTATGGCTACACCTTC. This sequence encodes CSAYRVYYGYTF.

This clonotype was recorded at least ten times. This sequence joins TRBV11-2 and TRBJ1-1; D is undetermined. The CDR3 totals 13 residues. Deletions cut 5 bases from V and 7 bases from J, with 14 bases between. Germline V gene lookup returns CDR1 SGHAT and CDR2 FQNNGV. CDR3 sequence (DNA): TGTGCCAGCAGCCAAACCGGTTTGGGTGAAGCTTTCTTT. It yields the protein CASSQTGLGEAFF. Full variable domain (remainder filled in from reference TRBV11-2 and TRBJ1-1): EAGVAQSPRYKIIEKRQSVAFWCNPISGHATLYWYQQILGQGPKLLIQFQNNGVVDDSQLPKDRFSAERLKGVDSTLKIQPAKLEDSAVYLCASSQTGLGEAFFGQGTRLTVV.

This clonotype was found a few times. The J gene is TRBJ2-1, the V gene TRBV10-1; the D gene could be TRBD1 or TRBD2 (5 bases each). Trimming cost V 7 bases and J 0 bases, with 25 bases left between them. This CDR3 spans 19 amino acids. The germline V gene has CDR1 WNHNN and CDR2 SYGVQD (reference sequence). For the CDR3, the DNA is TGCGCCAGCAACAGACAGAGGGCAGTCTGGCGCTTCTCCTACAATGAGCAGTTCTTC. This translates into CASNRQRAVWRFSYNEQFF.

The chain uses TRBV4-2 and TRBJ2-1; TRBD2 agrees at 7 bases. Germline assignment: CDR1 LGHNA and CDR2 YNFKEQ. The ends lost 1 base at V and 3 bases at J; junction bases unmatched: 6. This CDR3 region has 16 residues. CDR3 loop: CASSQGSGDGYNEQFF. As DNA, the CDR3 is TGTGCCAGCAGCCAAGGGAGCGGGGACGGCTACAATGAGCAGTTCTTC.

This rearrangement joins TRBV28 to TRBJ2-7; D possibly corresponds to TRBD1 (7 bases). CDR3 size: 14 residues. V lost 2 bases, J lost 3 bases, and 11 bases lay in between. Germline loops: CDR1 MDHEN, CDR2 SYDVKM. DNA for the CDR3: TGTGCCAGCAGTTTACGGGGGACAGTCTACGAGCAGTACGTC. Translated: CASSLRGTVYEQYV.

The V call is TRBV20-1, the J call TRBJ2-5, with 7 bases matching TRBD1. Germline-derived CDR1 and CDR2 are DFQATT and SNEGSKA (reference sequence). This CDR3 contains 13 residues. Trimming removed 6 bases from V and 5 bases from J; junction bases left unmatched: 9. CDR3 loop: CSARDSYTETQYF. Written as DNA, the CDR3 is TGCAGTGCGAGGGACAGTTATACGGAGACCCAGTACTTC.

This clonotype was counted many times. This rearrangement joins TRBV6-5 to TRBJ2-5; 10 nucleotides align to TRBD1. V dropped 2 bases and J dropped 0; count of bases not matched to a gene: 3. The V gene's germline CDR1 is MNHEY and CDR2 SVGAGI. The CDR3 loop spans 16 amino acids. The DNA of the CDR3 is TGTGCCAGCAGTTACCTAGACAGGGGGCACCAAGAGACCCAGTACTTC. It specifies CASSYLDRGHQETQYF.

This clonotype was picked up many times. The CDR3: CASSFVGLHTQYF. The DNA for the CDR3 is TGTGCCAGCAGCTTCGTGGGGCTACATACGCAGTATTTT. The rearrangement joins TRBV7-3 to TRBJ2-3; D is possibly TRBD1 (5 bases). V lost 3 bases to trimming and J lost 7 bases, with 11 bases between them. Germline CDR1 reads SGHTA; CDR2 reads FQGTGA. The CDR3 covers 13 residues.

This clonotype has only a few counts. The chain couples TRBV5-1 to TRBJ2-7; D might be TRBD1 (6 bases). The CDR3 has 13 amino acids. Germline loops: CDR1 SGHRS, CDR2 YFSETQ. The germline V and J ends were trimmed by 2 bases and 2 bases, with 8 bases remaining between them. CDR3 DNA: TGCGCCAGCAGCTTCGACAGGACCTACGAGCAGTACTTC. Translation gives CASSFDRTYEQYF.

V is TRBV12-3 or TRBV12-4 and J is TRBJ2-7; D ambiguous. CDR3 length: 14 amino acids. The germline V and J ends were trimmed by 4 bases and 0 bases, with 10 bases remaining between them. The CDR3 DNA reads TGTGCCAGCAGTTATACCTCGAGCTCCTACGAGCAGTACTTC. It is translated as CASSYTSSSYEQYF.

This clonotype appeared a few times. The gene calls are TRBV6-6 and TRBJ1-6, with D unresolved. Trimming removed 6 bases from V and 3 bases from J, with 6 bases in between. The CDR3 has 13 residues. Germline CDR1 reads MNHNY; CDR2 reads SVGAGI (reference sequence). As DNA, the CDR3 is TGTGCCAGCAGGGAGATCTATAATTCACCCCTCCACTTT. Translation gives CASREIYNSPLHF.

This clonotype has ten or more counts. This chain joins TRBV5-1 and TRBJ1-2; a weak D match, TRBD1 (5 bases). Germline assignment: CDR1 SGHRS and CDR2 YFSETQ. Deletions cut 1 base from V and 3 bases from J, with 22 bases between. The CDR3 has 18 residues. The CDR3 sequence: CASSLQRDPPGGYYGYTF. The CDR3 DNA reads as TGCGCCAGCAGCTTGCAAAGGGACCCGCCAGGAGGTTACTATGGCTACACCTTC.

A few counts support this clonotype. The V gene is TRBV5-1, the J gene TRBJ1-2; perhaps TRBD1 as D (5 bases). This CDR3 has 16 residues. Trimming took 2 bases from V and 1 from J, leaving 15 bases between them. Germline CDR1 is SGHRS and CDR2 is YFSETQ. The CDR3 protein is CASSLTIGTDNYGYTF. The CDR3 DNA follows: TGCGCCAGCAGCTTAACCATCGGGACCGATAACTATGGCTACACCTTC.

This clonotype was counted between two and nine times. V is TRBV20-1 and J is TRBJ2-7; no clear D. V lost 5 bases to trimming and J lost 0 bases, with 8 bases between them. Germline lookup yields CDR1 DFQATT and CDR2 SNEGSKA (reference sequence). CDR3 size: 12 residues. DNA for the CDR3: TGCAGTGCTTGGCCAAGCTCCTACGAGCAGTACTTC. It specifies CSAWPSSYEQYF.

This clonotype was recorded at least ten times. The chain carries TRBV12-3 or TRBV12-4 and TRBJ1-1; no reliable D call. The length of the CDR3 is 12 residues. Deletions cut 1 base from V and 11 bases from J, with 11 bases between. The CDR3 coding sequence is TGTGCCAGCAGTTTAGAGCCCCCCCGGGCTTTCTTT. This codes for CASSLEPPRAFF.

The gene calls are TRBV10-3 and TRBJ1-2; TRBD1 agrees at 10 bases. CDR1 and CDR2 from the germline V gene are ENHRY and SYGVKD. J lost 7 bases, V lost 3 bases, and 5 bases had no gene match. CDR3 length: 14 residues. The DNA of the CDR3 is TGTGCCATCAGTGATTCCGGGACAGGGGCTGGCTACACCTTC. Amino acids: CAISDSGTGAGYTF.

This clonotype was detected a few times. The chain couples TRBV4-2 to TRBJ2-7, with 13 bases matching TRBD2. The germline V gene has CDR1 LGHNA and CDR2 YNFKEQ. J gave up 7 bases and V 4 bases, and 4 bases lay outside the gene matches. The CDR3 runs 14 residues. The CDR3 region has the DNA TGTGCCAGCAGCCCACGACTAGCGGGGGGTGAGCAGTACTTC. Protein sequence: CASSPRLAGGEQYF.